Listed below are T cell receptor beta chains from one sample, sequenced in a study of cytomegalovirus exposure and HLA in healthy donors. Data came from immunoSEQ multiplex PCR; TCRdb stores just in-frame clones and leaves some out. Counted here are about 79,000 clones, just over 70% occurring once; the ten biggest clones make up about 8%. The sample taken for sequencing was PBMCs. The receptors originated from a man aged 55 to 70 in good health and CMV-seronegative. Each CDR3 is given with its conserved first and last residue. The order of the fields is V gene, J gene, D gene, clone size, CDR3 DNA, CDR3 protein. A D gene is named only where the DNA matches it firmly. The size of a clone is reported for some rows only, either as once, few or many, or as a class for expanded clones.

>TRBV5-1|TRBJ2-2|TRBD2|.
TGCGCCAGCAGCTCGGGGGGGGTAGTGGGTTCCGGGGAGCTGTTTTTT
CASSSGGVVGSGELFF
>TRBV6-6|TRBJ2-2|TRBD1|.
TGTGCCAGCAGTTACAGCGACAGGGGGCACGGGGAGCTGTTTTTT
CASSYSDRGHGELFF
>TRBV29-1|TRBJ2-7|.|.
TGCAGCGGGACCCCTACGGACAGCTACGAGCAGTACTTC
CSGTPTDSYEQYF
>TRBV28|TRBJ2-2|TRBD1|.
TGTGCCAGCAGTTTAGGGACAGGCCCGACGACCGGGGAGCTGTTTTTT
CASSLGTGPTTGELFF
>TRBV2|TRBJ2-3|.|.
TGTGCCAGCAGAACAAGAAGTAGCACAGATACGCAGTATTTT
CASRTRSSTDTQYF
>TRBV7-9|TRBJ1-2|.|once
TGTGCCAGCAGCTTAGCGCAAGGGGATGGCTACACCTTC
CASSLAQGDGYTF
>TRBV5-6|TRBJ1-1|.|.
TGTGCCAGCAGCTTGGGAGGGAAAGCGCGCACTGAAGCTTTCTTT
CASSLGGKARTEAFF
>TRBV29-1|TRBJ1-1|.|.
TGCAGCGTGACGCTCGGCGGGAACACTGAAGCTTTCTTT
CSVTLGGNTEAFF
>TRBV30|TRBJ1-1|.|.
TGTGCCGCCAGACAGCTAGTGAACACTGAAGCTTTCTTT
CAARQLVNTEAFF
>TRBV5-1|TRBJ2-2|TRBD1|.
TGCGCCAGCAGCTCCAACCAGGGGGCGGGGACCGGGGAGCTGTTTTTT
CASSSNQGAGTGELFF
>TRBV6-1|TRBJ2-1|.|few
TGTGCCAGCAGTGAGACAGGTGTGAATGAGCAGTTCTTC
CASSETGVNEQFF
>TRBV6-4|TRBJ2-5|TRBD1|.
TGTGCCAGCAGTGACCAAGCGGACAGGGTGGGGACCCAGTACTTC
CASSDQADRVGTQYF
>TRBV7-9|TRBJ1-1|TRBD1|.
TGTGCCAGCAGCGAGAGGACAGGGGGGAACACTGAAGCTTTCTTT
CASSERTGGNTEAFF
>TRBV30|TRBJ2-5|.|few
TGTGCCTGGAGTGTACAAGGGGCAGAGACCCAGTACTTC
CAWSVQGAETQYF
>TRBV4-3|TRBJ1-6|.|.
TGCGCCAGCAGCCCCGGGACATTTACTTCAAATTCACCCCTCCACTTT
CASSPGTFTSNSPLHF
>TRBV19|TRBJ1-4|.|.
TGTGCCAGTAGAACCGCCGTCTCCCCGCGGGGTGAAAAACTGTTTTTT
CASRTAVSPRGEKLFF
>TRBV5-1|TRBJ2-3|TRBD2|.
TGCGCCAGCAGCCCCCAATTGGTAGCGGGAGGTCTCCCCACAGATACGCAGTATTTT
CASSPQLVAGGLPTDTQYF
>TRBV27|TRBJ2-2|TRBD1|.
TGTGCCAGCAGCATGACAGGGACGAACACCGGGGAGCTGTTTTTT
CASSMTGTNTGELFF
>TRBV7-2|TRBJ2-7|.|once
TGTGCCAGCAGCTTACGGGGATACGAGCAGTACTTC
CASSLRGYEQYF
>TRBV19|TRBJ1-1|.|.
TGTGCCAGCAACACACCATCCGGGAGGACGGGGACTGAAGCTTTCTTT
CASNTPSGRTGTEAFF
>TRBV5-1|TRBJ1-5|.|.
TGCGCCAGCAGCTCCGAGGGGGAAAGCAATCAGCCCCAGCATTTT
CASSSEGESNQPQHF
>TRBV19|TRBJ2-5|TRBD1|.
TGTGCCAGTAGTAGGACAGGGGAAGGAGAGACCCAGTACTTC
CASSRTGEGETQYF
>TRBV5-5|TRBJ1-1|.|few
TGTGCCAGCAGCCCCGGTGGGGCCCTGAACACTGAAGCTTTCTTT
CASSPGGALNTEAFF
>TRBV6-5|TRBJ2-3|.|.
TGTGCCAGCAGTTCACGAAGGAGCGCAGATACGCAGTATTTT
CASSSRRSADTQYF
>TRBV7-9|TRBJ2-7|TRBD1|.
TGTTCCAGCAGCCTTAATGTAGGACAGGGGTTCTTC
CSSSLNVGQGFF
>TRBV4-1|TRBJ2-7|TRBD2|.
TGCGCCAGCAGCCAAGAGAGGGCGGGGGGGCCCTACGAGCAGTACTTC
CASSQERAGGPYEQYF
>TRBV6-6|TRBJ2-5|TRBD2|.
TGTGCCAGCAAGGGGTGGGGGACTAGCGAGCAAGAGACCCAGTACTTC
CASKGWGTSEQETQYF
>TRBV10-2|TRBJ1-3|.|.
TGCGCCAGCAGTGAGTCGACCCCAGGTGGAAGCTCTGGAAACACCATATATTTT
CASSESTPGGSSGNTIYF
>TRBV14|TRBJ1-4|.|few
TGTGCCAGTTCACCCGAGACGGGGAATGAAAAACTGTTTTTT
CASSPETGNEKLFF
>TRBV5-6|TRBJ1-5|TRBD1|.
TGTGCCAGCAGCCCGGGGACAGGCAGCAATCAGCCCCAGCATTTT
CASSPGTGSNQPQHF
>TRBV6-1|TRBJ2-7|TRBD2|.
TGTGCCAGCAGAGAAGCGGGACGGGAGCGCTCCTACGAGCAGTACTTC
CASREAGRERSYEQYF
>TRBV15|TRBJ2-4|.|.
TGTGCCACCAGCTCCCAATCGACGGGGGTAGCCAAAAACATTCAGTACTTC
CATSSQSTGVAKNIQYF
>TRBV28|TRBJ2-3|.|.
TGTGCCAGCAGTTTAGGCAGCACAGATACGCAGTATTTT
CASSLGSTDTQYF
>TRBV9|TRBJ2-3|.|.
TGTGCCACCTCAACCCCGGGCACAGATACGCAGTATTTT
CATSTPGTDTQYF
>TRBV29-1|TRBJ1-1|.|once
TGCAGCTCAAGCCGAACGGGGAACACTGAAGCTTTCTTT
CSSSRTGNTEAFF
>TRBV6-5|TRBJ2-3|.|.
TGTGCCAGCAGTTACTCCTCGACCTGGAGGACAGATACGCAGTATTTT
CASSYSSTWRTDTQYF
>TRBV5-1|TRBJ1-6|.|.
TGCGCCAGCAGCCCGGACAGTTATAATTCACCCCTCCACTTT
CASSPDSYNSPLHF
>TRBV28|TRBJ2-7|.|.
TGTGCCAGCAGTTTAGGGGGCGCGTCCTACGAGCAGTACTTC
CASSLGGASYEQYF
>TRBV6-6|TRBJ1-1|TRBD1|.
TGTGCCAGCAGTCCTAGGGGGCAGACTGAAGCTTTCTTT
CASSPRGQTEAFF
>TRBV2|TRBJ2-1|.|few
TGTGCCAGCAGTGAACAGGGCTTCTCCTACAATGAGCAGTTCTTC
CASSEQGFSYNEQFF
>TRBV11-2|TRBJ1-1|.|.
TGTGCCAGCAGCCCGGGAGGGTGGGGCGAGGCCACTGAAGCTTTCTTT
CASSPGGWGEATEAFF
>TRBV7-2|TRBJ1-2|.|.
TGTGCCAGCAGCTTAGGCAGGGCGGGATATGGCTACACCTTC
CASSLGRAGYGYTF
>TRBV5-6|TRBJ2-6|.|few
TGTGCCAGCAGCTCGTGGGGCGCTGGGGCCAACGTCCTGACTTTC
CASSSWGAGANVLTF
>TRBV10-3|TRBJ1-1|TRBD1|.
TGTGCCATCAGCCCGATGGGACAGACTAACACTGAAGCTTTCTTT
CAISPMGQTNTEAFF
>TRBV10-3|TRBJ2-7|TRBD1|.
TGTGCCATCAGTGCGGACAGGGGGAAGGTCGAGCAGTACTTC
CAISADRGKVEQYF
>TRBV6-1|TRBJ2-7|.|.
TGTGCCAGCAGTGACGAATATGGGGGCCTACCCTACGAGCAGTACTTC
CASSDEYGGLPYEQYF
>TRBV5-1|TRBJ2-3|TRBD2|.
TGCGCCAGCAGCCCCCGGACTAGTTCAACAGATACGCAGTATTTT
CASSPRTSSTDTQYF
>TRBV11-2|TRBJ2-7|TRBD2|.
TGTGCCAGCAGCATACAGCGGGGGGACTACGAGCAGTACTTC
CASSIQRGDYEQYF
>TRBV19|TRBJ2-5|.|few
TGTGCCAGTAGGGGCAGGGGTCGGGAGACCCAGTACTTC
CASRGRGRETQYF
>TRBV29-1|TRBJ2-2|.|.
TGCAGCGTTTTAGCGGCCGGGGCCGGGGAGCTGTTTTTT
CSVLAAGAGELFF
>TRBV11-2|TRBJ1-1|.|.
TGTGCCAGCAGCTTAGGCGGGTCGGCTTTCTTT
CASSLGGSAFF
>TRBV28|TRBJ2-1|TRBD2|.
TGTGCCAGCAGCGGTGTAGCGGGGGACTACAATGAGCAGTTCTTC
CASSGVAGDYNEQFF
>TRBV10-3|TRBJ1-5|.|few
TGTGCCACCGCAGAGGACATCGATAGCAATCAGCCCCAGCATTTT
CATAEDIDSNQPQHF